These 28 T cell receptor beta chains were sequenced from one sample in a study of siplizumab effects on memory and regulatory T cells (dated by TCRdb to the late 2010s). Library prep was done by the immunoSEQ multiplex PCR assay. TCRdb limited this immuneACCESS table to in-frame rearrangements with V and J called. A share of clones is missing; checked studies link under half to unresolved V genes, and the rest is unexplained. This sample holds around 3,000 clones; roughly 66% were observed only once. Of the sample, 50% to 70% falls within the top ten clones. Sample: TEMRA CD8+ T cells sorted from blood. The cell subset or site label for this specimen denotes: unstimulated CD8+ CD45RA+ effector memory T cells. The receptors originated from a human donor in good health.

The chain uses TRBV7-9 and TRBJ1-3; D is ambiguous. V lost 3 bases and J 6 bases, leaving 3 bases between the germline ends. There are 11 residues in the CDR3. Per the germline V gene, CDR1 is SEHNR and CDR2 is FQNEAQ (reference sequence). The CDR3 coding sequence is TGTGCCAGCAGCTTGTTAAACACCATATATTTT. Amino acids: CASSLLNTIYF.

This clone was seen more than once but under ten times. The chain couples TRBV5-6 to TRBJ2-5, with TRBD2 matching over 8 bases. Per the germline V gene, CDR1 is SGHDT and CDR2 is YYEEEE. After removal of 3 bases from V and 2 bases from J, the junction contained 3 bases not matched to a gene. This CDR3 is 14 amino acids long. As DNA, the CDR3 is TGTGCCAGCAGCTGGTTAGCGGGACAAGAGACCCAGTACTTC. Encoded protein: CASSWLAGQETQYF. Looking up the rest from reference TRBV5-6 and TRBJ2-5 gives the full variable domain: DAGVTQSPTHLIKTRGQQVTLRCSPKSGHDTVSWYQQALGQGPQFIFQYYEEEERQRGNFPDRFSGHQFPNYSSELNVNALLLGDSALYLCASSWLAGQETQYFGPGTRLLVL.

This clone was picked up a small number of times. The rearrangement links TRBV5-4 to TRBJ2-1; 7 bases match TRBD1. Per germline, CDR1 SGHNT and CDR2 YYREEE (reference sequence). Trimming took 0 bases from V and 0 from J; bases not matched to a gene: 6. The CDR3 runs to 17 residues. CDR3: CASSLGLGQSSYNEQFF. CDR3 sequence (DNA): TGTGCCAGCAGCTTGGGGCTGGGACAGAGCTCCTACAATGAGCAGTTCTTC.

This clone turned up a few times. This CDR3 reads CASSHLLWDTEAFF. DNA for the CDR3: TGTGCCAGCAGTCACTTACTTTGGGACACTGAAGCTTTCTTT. The chain joins TRBV6-4 to TRBJ1-1; D gene ambiguous. Trimming shortened V by 5 bases and J by 3 bases, and 13 bases separated the two germline ends. The CDR3 is 14 residues long. Germline lookup yields CDR1 MRHNA and CDR2 SNTAGT.

This clone was recorded a few times. The rearrangement links TRBV4-1 to TRBJ2-7; D is uncertain. The CDR3 has 15 residues. V lost 0 bases, J lost 6 bases, and 15 bases lay in between. CDR1 is MGHRA, CDR2 YSYEKL, per germline. CDR3 sequence (DNA): TGCGCCAGCAGCCAAGACCTCGGGTCGGACGTCGAGCAGTACTTC. Its translation: CASSQDLGSDVEQYF.

The chain is built from TRBV28 and TRBJ2-5, with D possibly being TRBD2 (5 bases). The V end was cut by 11 bases, the J end by 0 bases, with 13 bases between. CDR1 is MDHEN and CDR2 is SYDVKM in the germline V gene. The CDR3 runs to 13 residues. The CDR3 sequence: CASSQRYQETQYF. Here the CDR3 DNA reads TGTGCCTCATCACAGCGGTACCAAGAGACCCAGTACTTC.

This clone was observed a few times. The genes are TRBV7-2 and TRBJ1-2; the D gene is possibly TRBD1 (6 bases). Germline V gives CDR1 SGHTA, CDR2 FQGNSA. The V end lost 2 bases, the J end lost 4 bases, and 8 bases lay between the germline ends. The CDR3 consists of 13 residues. CDR3 sequence: CASSLTGPYGYTF. In DNA form, the CDR3 reads TGTGCCAGCAGCTTAACAGGGCCCTATGGCTACACCTTC. The full variable domain, in which reference TRBV7-2 and TRBJ1-2 provide the parts outside the CDR3, is GAGVSQSPSNKVTEKGKDVELRCDPISGHTALYWYRQSLGQGLEFLIYFQGNSAPDKSGLPSDRFSAERTGGSVSTLTIQRTQQEDSAVYLCASSLTGPYGYTFGSGTRLTVV.

This clone has a single count. This chain joins TRBV5-8 and TRBJ2-7; tentative D call: TRBD2 (6 bases). This CDR3 is built from 16 residues. CDR1 SGHTS and CDR2 YDEGEE come from the germline V gene. V gave up 1 base and J gave up 2 bases, with 16 bases separating them. CDR3 in amino acids: CASSLPPGEVTYEQYF. The DNA for the CDR3 is TGTGCCAGCAGCTTGCCCCCCGGGGAGGTGACCTACGAGCAGTACTTC.

This clone is judged medium-sized. The gene calls are TRBV19 and TRBJ2-2, with D maybe TRBD1 (6 bases). V was trimmed by 0 bases and J by 4 bases, leaving 9 bases between them. The CDR3 loop spans 15 amino acids. Per the germline V gene, CDR1 is LNHDA and CDR2 is SQIVND (reference sequence). DNA of the CDR3: TGTGCCAGTAGTATAGAGGGGGCTCGCACCGGGGAGCTGTTTTTT. Translated: CASSIEGARTGELFF.

This chain uses TRBV5-1 with TRBJ1-5; 9 bases fit TRBD1. The CDR3 sequence is 14 residues long. Germline CDR1 SGHRS, CDR2 YFSETQ. After removal of 3 bases from V and 2 bases from J, the junction contained 0 bases not matched to a gene. The CDR3 DNA reads TGCGCCAGCAGCTGGACAGGGGGCAATCAGCCCCAGCATTTT. Its translation is CASSWTGGNQPQHF.

This clone was found a few times. This chain connects TRBV5-6 to TRBJ1-6, with TRBD1 as a possible D gene (5 bases). Germline loops: CDR1 SGHDT, CDR2 YYEEEE. The CDR3 consists of 14 residues. V lost 0 bases to trimming and J lost 9 bases, with 10 bases between them. CDR3 sequence: CASSLGSGTSPLHF. CDR3 nucleotide sequence: TGTGCCAGCAGCTTGGGCTCGGGGACTTCACCCCTCCACTTT.

The gene calls are TRBV5-5 and TRBJ2-7; D might be TRBD1 (6 bases). This CDR3 is 12 amino acids long. With 6 bases removed from V and 4 bases from J, the gap between germline ends came to 11 bases. CDR1 is SGHKS, CDR2 YYEKEE, per germline (reference sequence). The CDR3 protein is CASTTGLYEQYF. The CDR3, as DNA: TGTGCCAGCACCACAGGGTTGTACGAGCAGTACTTC.

The chain has TRBV7-2 and TRBJ1-5; the D gene is possibly TRBD1 (5 bases). V dropped 5 bases and J dropped 3 bases, with 17 bases sitting between them. The V gene's germline CDR1 is SGHTA and CDR2 FQGNSA. The CDR3 totals 16 residues. In DNA form, the CDR3 reads TGTGCCAGCAGCCAAGTTAGCGGGGGAAACAATCAGCCCCAGCATTTT. The encoded protein is CASSQVSGGNNQPQHF.

The chain couples TRBV5-1 to TRBJ1-1, with D maybe TRBD1 (6 bases). Trimming removed 2 bases from V and 2 bases from J, with 25 bases in between. Germline values: CDR1 SGHRS, CDR2 YFSETQ. The CDR3 consists of 19 residues. This chain's CDR3 is CASSLIKVGGWRTNTEAFF. CDR3 DNA: TGCGCCAGCAGCTTAATTAAGGTAGGGGGGTGGAGGACTAACACTGAAGCTTTCTTT.

The rearrangement joins TRBV5-1 to TRBJ2-5, with TRBD2 matching 11 bases. This CDR3 contains 16 residues. Germline V gene data show CDR1 as SGHRS and CDR2 as YFSETQ. With V trimmed by 4 bases and J by 3 bases, 8 bases remained unmatched. The chain's CDR3 is CASSPAPLAGEETQYF. The CDR3 region has the DNA TGCGCCAGCAGCCCCGCCCCACTAGCGGGAGAAGAGACCCAGTACTTC.

The V call is TRBV13, the J call TRBJ2-5; D uncertain. CDR1 is PRHDT, CDR2 FYEKMQ, per germline (reference sequence). The CDR3 totals 13 residues. V was pared by 2 bases and J by 5 bases, with 9 bases between. This chain's CDR3 is CASSLSSLETQYF. CDR3 nucleotides: TGTGCCAGCAGCTTATCGAGCTTGGAGACCCAGTACTTC.

The chain employs TRBV7-8 and TRBJ2-3; a possible D gene is TRBD2 (6 bases). V was pared by 1 base and J by 4 bases, with 12 bases between. In germline, CDR1 is SGHVS, CDR2 FQNEAQ. The length of the CDR3 is 15 residues. CDR3 nucleotides: TGTGCCAGCAGCTTAGTGGGGGGAAGGGCAGATACGCAGTATTTT. This translates into CASSLVGGRADTQYF.

The rearrangement uses TRBV10-1 and TRBJ2-1; TRBD2 matches 12 bases. Germline V gene lookup returns CDR1 WNHNN and CDR2 SYGVQD (reference sequence). V gave up 4 bases and J gave up 3 bases; unmatched junction bases: 7. This CDR3 is built from 17 residues. For the CDR3, the DNA is TGCGCCAGCAGTGGGACTAGCGGGGACGGTAGCTACAATGAGCAGTTCTTC. Residues: CASSGTSGDGSYNEQFF.

This rearrangement joins TRBV7-9 to TRBJ2-7; no reliable D call. The V gene lost 3 bases and the J gene lost 2 bases, with 5 bases spanning the gap. This CDR3 comprises 12 residues. Germline assignment: CDR1 SEHNR and CDR2 FQNEAQ (reference sequence). CDR3 sequence reads: CASSFPTYEQYF. CDR3 nucleotide sequence: TGTGCCAGCAGCTTTCCTACCTACGAGCAGTACTTC.

In DNA, the CDR3 is TGTGCCAGTAGTATCACTAGCGGTGAACCGAATGAGCAGTTCTTC. Translating gives CASSITSGEPNEQFF. The chain recombines TRBV19 with TRBJ2-1; the match to TRBD2 covers 8 bases. The CDR3 extends over 15 amino acids. The germline gives CDR1 LNHDA, CDR2 SQIVND (reference sequence). V was clipped by 3 bases and J by 7 bases; unmatched bases: 8.

The V call is TRBV5-6, the J call TRBJ2-1; D ambiguous. V was trimmed by 0 bases and J by 8 bases, leaving 27 bases between them. CDR1 SGHDT and CDR2 YYEEEE come from the germline V gene. This CDR3 contains 19 residues. Written as DNA, the CDR3 is TGTGCCAGCAGCTTGGTCCTGGCGGCGGAGACCCTACCCGTCGATGAGCAGTTCTTC. Protein product: CASSLVLAAETLPVDEQFF.

This clone showed up just a few times. The chain recombines TRBV5-5 with TRBJ1-5; D uncertain. Trimming cost V 2 bases and J 11 bases, with 11 bases left between them. The CDR3 sequence is 12 residues long. Germline assignment: CDR1 SGHKS and CDR2 YYEKEE (reference sequence). CDR3 nucleotide sequence: TGTGCCAGCAGCTTTGACGGTCGGTCCCAGCATTTT. As protein: CASSFDGRSQHF.

This rearrangement joins TRBV9 to TRBJ2-7; D is possibly TRBD2 (6 bases). The CDR3 sequence is 14 residues long. CDR1 is SGDLS and CDR2 is YYNGEE in the germline V gene. Trimming removed 2 bases at V and 2 bases at J, with 11 bases between. The CDR3 coding sequence is TGTGCCAGCAGCGTCGGGGGACCCCCCTACGAGCAGTACTTC. The encoded protein is CASSVGGPPYEQYF.

A word on this clone: At one end the junction does not follow the germline gene, possibly because of a read error. The chain uses TRBV4-1 and TRBJ1-3; D gene unclear. The CDR3 loop spans 13 amino acids. Germline V gene data show CDR1 as MGHRA and CDR2 as YSYEKL. The chain's CDR3 is CASSRAGRRGAVF. CDR3 nucleotide sequence: TGCGCCAGCAGCCGGGCCGGGCGGCGGGGAGCTGTTTTT.

CDR3 in amino acids: CASSIHYEQYF. The CDR3 nucleotides read TGTGCCAGCAGCATCCATTACGAGCAGTACTTC. The V gene is TRBV7-9, the J gene TRBJ2-7; D is unresolved. Germline CDR1 reads SEHNR; CDR2 reads FQNEAQ (reference sequence). CDR3 length: 11 amino acids. Trimming pared 5 bases from V and 4 bases from J, leaving 6 bases between. Using reference TRBV7-9 and TRBJ2-7 for the parts outside the CDR3, the full variable domain is DTGVSQNPRHKITKRGQNVTFRCDPISEHNRLYWYRQTLGQGPEFLTYFQNEAQLEKSRLLSDRFSAERPKGSFSTLEIQRTEQGDSAMYLCASSIHYEQYFGPGTRLTVT.

This clone was counted once. The rearrangement uses TRBV6-4 and TRBJ1-2; D perhaps matches TRBD1 (6 bases). The germline CDR1 and CDR2 sequences are MRHNA and SNTAGT. V was clipped by 6 bases and J by 2 bases, with 10 bases between them. The CDR3 extends over 13 amino acids. The CDR3 bases are TGTGCCAGCAGATATCAGGGGAACTATGGCTACACCTTC. Protein: CASRYQGNYGYTF.

The chain is built from TRBV27 and TRBJ1-2; the match to TRBD1 covers 7 bases. CDR3 length equals 15 residues. Germline V gene lookup returns CDR1 MNHEY and CDR2 SMNVEV (reference sequence). V shed 0 bases and J 8 bases; nucleotides not matched to a gene: 9. Here the CDR3 reads CASSLSRGLLAGYTF. The CDR3 region has the DNA TGTGCCAGCAGTTTATCTAGGGGGCTCCTAGCCGGCTACACCTTC.

The table lists this clone with a few counts. The V call is TRBV12-5, the J call TRBJ2-1; weak D call: TRBD2 (6 bases). CDR3 length equals 15 residues. Germline CDR1 is LGHNT and CDR2 is FRNRAP. V was clipped by 4 bases and J by 7 bases, with 17 bases between them. The CDR3 sequence: CASGSDPGLLNEQFF. DNA of the CDR3: TGTGCTAGTGGTTCAGATCCCGGACTATTAAATGAGCAGTTCTTC.